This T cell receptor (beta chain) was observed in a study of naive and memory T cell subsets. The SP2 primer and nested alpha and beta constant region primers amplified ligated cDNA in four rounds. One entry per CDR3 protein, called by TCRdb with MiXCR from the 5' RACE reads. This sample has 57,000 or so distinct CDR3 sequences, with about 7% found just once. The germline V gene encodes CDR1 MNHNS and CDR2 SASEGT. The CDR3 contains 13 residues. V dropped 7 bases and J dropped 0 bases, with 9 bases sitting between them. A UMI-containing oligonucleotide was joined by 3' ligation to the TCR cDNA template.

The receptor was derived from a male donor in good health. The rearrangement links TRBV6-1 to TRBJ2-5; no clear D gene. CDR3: CASTSGHQETQYF. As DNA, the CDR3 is TGTGCCAGCACTAGTGGACACCAAGAGACCCAGTACTTC.